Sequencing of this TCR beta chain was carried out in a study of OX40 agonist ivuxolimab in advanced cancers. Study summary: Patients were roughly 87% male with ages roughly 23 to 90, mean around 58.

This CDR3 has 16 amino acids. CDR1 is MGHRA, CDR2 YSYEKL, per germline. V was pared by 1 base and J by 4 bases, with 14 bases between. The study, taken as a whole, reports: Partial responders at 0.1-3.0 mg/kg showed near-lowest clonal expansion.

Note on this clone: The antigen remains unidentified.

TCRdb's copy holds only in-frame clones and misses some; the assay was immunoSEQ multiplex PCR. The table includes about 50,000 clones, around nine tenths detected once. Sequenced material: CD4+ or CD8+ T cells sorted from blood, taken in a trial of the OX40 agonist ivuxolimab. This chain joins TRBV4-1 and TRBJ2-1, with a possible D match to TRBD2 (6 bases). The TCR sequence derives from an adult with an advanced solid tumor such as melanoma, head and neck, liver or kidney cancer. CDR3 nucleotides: TGCGCCAGCAGCCAAGGGCCCGGGACTTATTACAATGAGCAGTTCTTC. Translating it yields CASSQGPGTYYNEQFF.